This T cell receptor beta chain is from a study of early stage breast cancer tumors. Whole-study context: Eight ER+/PR+/HER2- tumors were invasive ductal; four were invasive lobular. Broader study findings: Commonly generated sequences made up most enriched TCRB sequences shared between patients.

Clones were read by immunoSEQ multiplex PCR, and TCRdb kept only the in-frame ones, dropping some. The data show about 14,000 clones, about four fifths seen once. To note about this clone: Its target is not known.

The origin of this receptor is a person under 45 with breast cancer. The sequencing sample was made of normal breast tissue next to the tumor.

The CDR3 sequence: CATQTAGYYNEQFF. CDR3 nucleotides: TGTGCCACCCAGACGGCGGGGTACTACAATGAGCAGTTCTTC. The chain is built from TRBV25-1 and TRBJ2-1; tentatively, D is TRBD2 (6 bases). Between the trimmed V and J ends, which lost 10 bases and 3 bases, there was a span of 16 bases. Per the germline V gene, CDR1 is MGHDK and CDR2 is SYGVNS. The CDR3 length is 14 residues.